The present T cell receptor (beta chain) was sequenced within a study of vaccination and CD4 T cells after COVID-19. Regarding this clonotype: Its antigen is not identified.

Sequenced with the Oncomine TCR Beta short-read assay was DNA taken from cultured CD4+ T cells. Using its own MiXCR run on the PCR reads, TCRdb lists one record per CDR3 protein. The repertoire holds tens of thousands of distinct CDR3 sequences, with 50% to 65% as singletons. Treatment in this sample: approximately 9-day PBMC culture with coronavirus spike peptide pools or control peptides (ViraFEST assay). The CDR3 length is 14 residues. V lost 6 bases and J lost 0; bases outside the gene matches: 4. Germline V gene lookup returns CDR1 MNHEY and CDR2 SMNVEV (reference sequence). The sequences come from CD4+ T cells from blood, cultured in vitro, collected before SARS-CoV-2 vaccination. The V and J genes are TRBV27 and TRBJ2-5, with 7 bases matching TRBD1. This receptor was identified in a human donor who received a COVID-19 vaccine. The CDR3 bases are TGTGCCAGCAGGGGCAGGGGGTACCAAGAGACCCAGTACTTC. Translated: CASRGRGYQETQYF.